Listed here is a single T cell receptor (beta chain). Its antigen is unknown. This specimen belongs to a study of synovial regulatory T cells in juvenile arthritis. Study-level findings and limits: Blood Treg cells that were inflammation-associated showed lower TCR diversity than other blood Treg cells.

This CDR3 spans 16 amino acids. The DNA is not on file. Germline V gene data show CDR1 as SGHRS and CDR2 as YFSETQ. Patients had median age roughly 11 years, range roughly 2.3-22.9. Assay used: immunoSEQ multiplex PCR; TCRdb lists only in-frame clones, some missing. The table lists more than 9,500 clones. The TCR comes from a donor aged 2-29 years with juvenile idiopathic arthritis. The rearrangement joins TRBV5-1 to TRBJ1-4; with no DNA, the TCRdb D assignment of TRBD1 cannot be verified. Sequencing input: Treg cells from blood. Sample subset: remaining (HLA-DR-negative) circulating blood Treg cells. CDR3 amino acids: CASSPGTAATNEKLFF. The full variable domain, rest sourced from reference TRBV5-1 and TRBJ1-4, is KAGVTQTPRYLIKTRGQQVTLSCSPISGHRSVSWYQQTPGQGLQFLFEYFSETQRNKGNFPGRFSGRQFSNSRSEMNVSTLELGDSALYLCASSPGTAATNEKLFFGSGTQLSVL.